This TCR beta chain appears in the sequencing data of a study of T cell repertoires in cytomegalovirus infection (dated by TCRdb to the late 2010s). Turning to the overall study: The HLA type of each donor mattered for the analysis, because public TCR beta signatures pointed to carriage of CMV infection along with the matching HLA type. General findings and caveats noted by the study authors: In both this cohort and an independent roughly 350-donor cohort, the cumulative frequency of public TCR beta family members distinguished carriers of CMV infection plus the relevant HLA type. In the ex vivo response, HLA-C-restricted CMV-specific TCR beta clonotypes were dominant, and in two of eight donors the single most frequent clonotype came from this HLA-C-restricted group.

As concerns this clonotype: The specificity of this receptor is unknown. Per-base quality was not reported, and no clone a single base away is much larger than it.

Reads for this sample came from an Illumina HiSeq 1500. TCRdb handled the public reads itself, with Q25 trimming in fastp and clone calling in MiXCR, and kept productive beta chains. For every CDR3 protein sequence, its rows merge into one entry that carries the most common genes and DNA. For this sample the table gives about 300,000 distinct CDR3 sequences, of which roughly 25% were detected only once. The ten largest clones represent around 13% of the sample. Cut back by 5 bases and 5 bases, the V and J ends lie 17 bases apart. From its cysteine to its phenylalanine, the CDR3 spans 15 amino acids. Only CDR3 DNA remains: 45 bases, in frame from the first base.

This receptor chain uses TRBV12-3 or TRBV12-4 and TRBJ2-3; the D gene is possibly TRBD1 or TRBD2, with 6 bases matching each. This clonotype originated in a human donor in good health (CMV status not recorded). Some clones in this sample may be carry-over from other donors' samples. Material for sequencing was PBMCs. The CDR3 protein: CASSLRWGAGDTQYF. The bases are TGTGCCAGCAGTCTCAGATGGGGGGCTGGAGATACGCAGTATTTT.